This TCR beta chain was captured by sequencing in a study of shared clonotypes between healthy human individuals (dated by TCRdb to 2018 to 2021). For the study in its entirety: The cohort included a few men and two women between 18 and 49 years of age. Libraries were prepared and TCR repertoires were sequenced by different laboratories using diverse techniques, in order to increase sequencing depth and limit assay-specific biases. To estimate repertoire size and how much clonotypes are shared between individuals, the study performed deep sequencing of blood TCR repertoires from five healthy adults. For each donor, CD4 naive and CD4 memory were each run on three plates, CD8 naive on two plates, and CD8 memory on one plate. Each donor's leukapheresis produced roughly between roughly 0.94 and 9.5 billion PBMCs.

With regard to this clone: Its antigen has not been determined. Per-nucleotide qualities are absent, and no much larger clonotype sits a single base away. The sample has other DNA sequences that encode this CDR3 too.

What the study reported, not specific to this receptor: Clonotypes shared by all four sorted-subset donors showed higher generation probabilities than non-shared clonotypes. Because the study included only a small number of donors, the genetic and exposure-history diversity represented was limited. Based on pairwise subsampling, the degree of clonotype sharing among donors was expected to be affected by sequencing depth. When a handful of donors were compared, the shared fraction of clonotypes was roughly 5% for naive CD4, around 3.6% for naive CD8, 2.3% for memory CD4, and less than 0.45% for memory CD8. Larger estimated clonotype richness was generally found for naive subsets than for memory subsets. Incomplete sequencing was indicated by rarefaction of sorted-subset datasets, despite the large sequencing depth. Sampling was restricted to blood, and TCR repertoires in tissue are likely to differ from TCR repertoires in blood.

The donors were healthy, HIV-negative adults who had no recently reported acute infections or vaccinations. Every donor was a Caucasian adult residing in Nashville, Tennessee, USA. Magnetic negative selection was used to enrich CD4+ T cells, after which naive cells were positively selected on CD45RA and the negative fraction became the memory subset. Blood was obtained by leukapheresis, after which PBMCs were separated by Ficoll-Histopaque density gradient centrifugation and cryopreserved in liquid nitrogen vapor phase. Purity and quantity of every magnetically sorted T cell population were checked by analytical flow cytometry. Genomic DNA was isolated from every sorted fraction and measured by UV absorbance on a Nanodrop 2000c. The CDR3 covers 14 residues, taking in both the cysteine and the phenylalanine. CDR3 DNA only is kept here, 42 bases in frame from base 1. The V and J ends are trimmed by 6 bases and 0 bases, leaving 9 bases between them. CDR1 MNHNY and CDR2 SVGAGI were looked up in the germline V gene (reference sequence).

TCR CDR3 regions were amplified from genomic DNA by multiplex PCR using the deep immunoSEQ assay. Extracted genomic DNA from each cell subset was distributed evenly across all wells of several immunoSEQ 96-well plates, and each plate was treated as a replicate. For sorted subsets, about 220 ng of genomic DNA, equivalent to some 30,000 T cell genomes, went into each replicate PCR. Purified libraries were quantified with a Qubit 3.0 fluorometer, sized on a Bioanalyzer 2100, and re-quantified with the KAPA Library Quantification kit. Each immunoSEQ 96-well plate was sequenced on its own single-read 150-cycle Illumina NextSeq 550 flow cell. On the study's bioinformatics: Because the immunoSEQ output held only junctional sequences and lacked quality scores, the filtering could not match the filtering applied to full-length reads. Sequences were annotated with PyIR, a Python wrapper for IgBLAST v1.9, and V/J genes and CDR3 were assigned using IMGT germline references. Reads with weak V/J assignments (E-value above 1e-6), missing CDR3, stop codons, out-of-frame junctions, or ambiguous translated residues were removed. V3J clonotypes were defined as sequences sharing an identical inferred V gene, J gene, and CDR3 amino acid sequence. To compute the percentage overlap between repertoires, the number of shared unique clonotypes was divided by the size of the smaller repertoire. Richness of each repertoire was evaluated using RTK rarefaction, the Chao1 estimator, and Recon v2.1 estimates of unobserved clonotypes. Generation probabilities for all TCRbeta clonotypes obtained by the gDNA method from several donors were computed using OLGA. Here the immuneACCESS table is served through TCRdb, limited to in-frame sequences with V and J called. Missing clones are a known gap in these copies; in checked studies unresolved V genes cover under half, and the rest lacks a known reason. That table is the source of V, J and clone size, and D and trimming were worked out from the DNA. The sample has 2 million to 3 million clones on record, roughly 93% of them singletons. The ten largest clones capture about 0.39% of the sample.

The receptor was derived from a man in his late teens or twenties in good health. Some clones in this sample may be carry-over from other donors' samples. This sequence uses TRBV6-6 and TRBJ1-5, with no confident D gene call. The sequenced sample was naive CD4+ T cells from PBMCs. The cell subset or site label here, explained by the study, means: CD45RA+ positively selected. The bases read TGTGCCAGCAGGCCGGGCAATAGCAATCAGCCCCAGCATTTT. Translated, it gives CASRPGNSNQPQHF.